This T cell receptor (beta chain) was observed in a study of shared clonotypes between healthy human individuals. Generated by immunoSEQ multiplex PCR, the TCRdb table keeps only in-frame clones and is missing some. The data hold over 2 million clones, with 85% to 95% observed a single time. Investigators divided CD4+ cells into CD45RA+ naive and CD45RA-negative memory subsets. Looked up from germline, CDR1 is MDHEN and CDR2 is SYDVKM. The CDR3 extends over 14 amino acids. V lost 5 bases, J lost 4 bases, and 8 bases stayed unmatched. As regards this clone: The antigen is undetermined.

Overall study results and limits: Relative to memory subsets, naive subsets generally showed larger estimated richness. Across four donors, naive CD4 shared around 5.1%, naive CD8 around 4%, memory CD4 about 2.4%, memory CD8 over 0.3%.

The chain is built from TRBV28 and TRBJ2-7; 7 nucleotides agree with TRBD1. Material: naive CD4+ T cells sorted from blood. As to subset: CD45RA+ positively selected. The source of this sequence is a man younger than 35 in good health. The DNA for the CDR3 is TGTGCCAGCAGTCCGCCGGGACAGTTATACGAGCAGTACTTC. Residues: CASSPPGQLYEQYF.